A single sample is the source of the 9 T cell receptor beta chains below, sequenced in a study of CD8 T cells in Susac syndrome. RNA, at 0.5 to 1 ug, was reverse transcribed with random hexamers. TCRdb passed the immunoSEQ multiplex PCR reads through MiXCR, listing each CDR3 protein once. The sample contains approximately 190,000 distinct CDR3 sequences, approximately 95% of which appear only once. The source material was CD8+ T cells from PBMCs. These receptors were collected from a human donor with Susac syndrome.

This chain connects TRBV7-2 to TRBJ2-5; D possibly uses TRBD1 or TRBD2 (5 bases each). The CDR3 sequence is 14 residues long. Germline CDR1 and CDR2: SGHTA and FQGNSA. V was clipped by 3 bases and J by 6 bases, with 14 bases between them. The CDR3 nucleotides are TGTGCCAGCAGCTTCCTTAGCGAGGGGCAGACCCAGTACTTC. The encoded protein is CASSFLSEGQTQYF.

As to this clonotype: It is likely a read error, because the conserved phenylalanine at the end of the CDR3 is missing. The genes are TRBV24-1 and TRBJ1-4; D unresolved. The V and J ends lost 0 bases and 8 bases respectively, with 3 bases between them. The CDR3 is 12 amino acids. From germline, CDR1 is KGHDR and CDR2 SFDVKD. The CDR3 coding sequence is TGTGCCACCAGTGATTTGGGGGAAAAACTGTTTTGT. Its protein is CATSDLGEKLFC.

The gene calls are TRBV7-9 and TRBJ2-7, with D possibly called TRBD1 or TRBD2 (5 bases each). Germline-derived CDR1 and CDR2 are SEHNR and FQNEAQ (reference sequence). The CDR3 extends over 15 amino acids. V gave up 3 bases and J gave up 0 bases, with 12 bases separating them. The CDR3: CASSLGTPSSYEQYF. CDR3 bases: TGTGCCAGCAGCTTGGGGACCCCGAGCTCCTACGAGCAGTACTTC.

The V call is TRBV7-3, the J call TRBJ2-3; TRBD2 aligns across 15 bases. There are 16 residues in the CDR3. Germline CDR1 reads SGHTA; CDR2 reads FQGTGA. V shed 4 bases and J 3 bases; nucleotides not matched to a gene: 2. CDR3 loop: CASSSGLAGGTDTQYF. The DNA of the CDR3 is TGTGCCAGCAGCTCGGGACTAGCGGGGGGAACAGATACGCAGTATTTT.

The chain uses TRBV2 and TRBJ2-7; D may be TRBD1 (5 bases). CDR1 SNHLY and CDR2 FYNNEI come from the germline V gene. V was trimmed by 2 bases and J by 6 bases, leaving 14 bases between them. The CDR3 has 14 amino acids. The CDR3 sequence: CASSEQGSIAEQYF. DNA of the CDR3: TGTGCCAGCAGTGAACAGGGTTCAATTGCCGAGCAGTACTTC.

The chain recombines TRBV4-1 with TRBJ2-2; 11 nucleotides agree with TRBD1. CDR1 and CDR2 from the germline V gene are MGHRA and YSYEKL. The V and J ends lost 3 bases and 6 bases, in that order; junction bases with no gene match: 6. The CDR3 runs 16 residues. The CDR3 reads CASSQEGQGGSGELFF. The CDR3, as DNA: TGCGCCAGCAGCCAGGAGGGACAGGGGGGCTCCGGGGAGCTGTTTTTT.

The rearrangement links TRBV24-1 to TRBJ1-1, with D possibly matching TRBD1 (5 bases). The V gene lost 6 bases and the J gene lost 11 bases, with 21 bases spanning the gap. Per the germline V gene, CDR1 is KGHDR and CDR2 is SFDVKD. There are 14 residues in the CDR3. The CDR3 DNA reads TGTGCCACCAGTCGTCGAGACCAGGGCGGCGGGGCTTTCTTT. Translating it yields CATSRRDQGGGAFF.

In this sample, this clonotype turned up a few times. This rearrangement joins TRBV11-2 to TRBJ2-5, with D hard to call. This CDR3 has 12 amino acids. The V and J ends lost 1 base and 5 bases respectively, with 5 bases between them. Germline V gene lookup returns CDR1 SGHAT and CDR2 FQNNGV. The CDR3 loop is CASSLASETQYF. The CDR3 DNA is TGTGCCAGCAGCTTAGCTTCGGAGACCCAGTACTTC. Filled out from reference TRBV11-2 and TRBJ2-5, the complete variable domain reads EAGVAQSPRYKIIEKRQSVAFWCNPISGHATLYWYQQILGQGPKLLIQFQNNGVVDDSQLPKDRFSAERLKGVDSTLKIQPAKLEDSAVYLCASSLASETQYFGPGTRLLVL.

This rearrangement joins TRBV4-1 to TRBJ2-3; TRBD1 matches 8 bases. In germline, CDR1 is MGHRA, CDR2 YSYEKL. The CDR3 is made up of 14 amino acids. The trim removed 3 bases at V and 7 bases at J, leaving 6 bases unmatched. CDR3 in amino acids: CASSQLQGAHTQYF. CDR3 nucleotides: TGCGCCAGCAGCCAGCTCCAGGGGGCACATACGCAGTATTTT.